This T cell receptor (beta chain) emerged from a study of cytomegalovirus exposure and HLA in healthy donors. Germline-derived CDR1 and CDR2 are LNHNV and YYDKDF (reference sequence). V lost 4 bases and J lost 2; bases outside the gene matches: 7. The CDR3 spans 15 residues. The primer mix had 60 Vbeta and 13 Jbeta primers. Only in-frame clones appear in the TCRdb table, and some are missing; sequencing was by immunoSEQ multiplex PCR. The sample contains 250,000 to 350,000 clones, 86% of which appear only once. The clonotype was recovered from a man aged 35 to 55 in good health and CMV-seropositive. The chain recombines TRBV15 with TRBJ1-2; 7 bases are shared with TRBD1. The sequenced sample consisted of PBMCs. The CDR3 DNA reads as TGTGCCACCAGCACCCACAGGGGAGTCAACTATGGCTACACCTTC. Translating it yields CATSTHRGVNYGYTF.